These 3 T cell receptor beta chains were all obtained from the same sample, sequenced in a study of spatial heterogeneity in lung cancer. Time point here: sample taken at primary tumor resection. Each CDR3 protein is one row after TCRdb ran MiXCR on the 5' RACE reads. Of about 23,000 distinct CDR3 sequences in the sample, around 4.6% were seen once. This material consisted of PBMCs, taken at surgery. These receptors came from a male donor with early-stage non-small cell lung cancer.

This clonotype was observed at least ten times. V is TRBV19 and J is TRBJ1-5, with TRBD1 identical over 7 bases. V was pared by 10 bases and J by 3 bases, with 9 bases of the junction left unmatched. Germline V gene lookup returns CDR1 LNHDA and CDR2 SQIVND (reference sequence). CDR3 length equals 14 residues. In DNA, the CDR3 is TGTGCCACAACAGGACAGGTCCACAATCAGCCCCAGCATTTT. Its protein product is CATTGQVHNQPQHF.

This chain links TRBV2 with TRBJ2-3, with 7 bases fitting TRBD1. This CDR3 is built from 17 residues. V lost 1 base, J lost 0 bases, and 7 bases stayed unmatched. Looked up from germline, CDR1 is SNHLY and CDR2 is FYNNEI. The CDR3 loop is CASSEDPGTASTDTQYF. DNA for the CDR3: TGTGCCAGCAGTGAAGACCCGGGGACAGCTAGCACAGATACGCAGTATTTT.

The CDR3 DNA follows: TGTGCCAGCAGCTCACAGGGGGGGAACACCGGGGAGCTGTTTTTT. Translating it yields CASSSQGGNTGELFF. J is TRBJ2-2 and V is TRBV7-6; TRBD1 agrees at 8 bases. The germline gives CDR1 SGHVS, CDR2 FNYEAQ. The CDR3 has 15 residues. The J segment lost 1 base and the V segment lost 4 bases, leaving 2 bases of the junction unmatched.